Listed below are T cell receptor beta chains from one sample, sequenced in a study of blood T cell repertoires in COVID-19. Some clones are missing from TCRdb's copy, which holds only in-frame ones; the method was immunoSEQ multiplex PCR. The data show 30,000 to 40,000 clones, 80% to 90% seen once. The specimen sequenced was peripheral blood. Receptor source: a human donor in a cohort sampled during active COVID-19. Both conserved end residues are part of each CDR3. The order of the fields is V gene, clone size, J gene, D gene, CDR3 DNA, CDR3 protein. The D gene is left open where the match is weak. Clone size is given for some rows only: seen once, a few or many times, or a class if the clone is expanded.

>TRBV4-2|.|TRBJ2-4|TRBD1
TGTGCCAGCAGCCAAGGGGCTGGGACAGGGAAAAACATTCAGTACTTC
CASSQGAGTGKNIQYF
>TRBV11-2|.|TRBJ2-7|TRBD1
TGTGCCAGCAGCTCAACCCGACAGGGCTCTCCCTACGAGCAGTACTTC
CASSSTRQGSPYEQYF
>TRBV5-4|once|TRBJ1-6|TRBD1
TGTGCCAGCAGCTTGAAACAGGGGAATTCACCCCTCCACTTT
CASSLKQGNSPLHF
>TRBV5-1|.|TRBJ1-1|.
TGCGCCAGCAGCTTGCTCGCGTCTAACACTGAAGCTTTCTTT
CASSLLASNTEAFF
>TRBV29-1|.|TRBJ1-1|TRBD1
TGCAGCACTGGGACAGGAGCTGAAGCTTTCTTT
CSTGTGAEAFF
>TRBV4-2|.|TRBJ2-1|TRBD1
TGTGCCAGCAGCAACCGGGACAGGGGATTCGATGAGCAGTTCTTC
CASSNRDRGFDEQFF
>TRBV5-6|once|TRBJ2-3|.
TGTGCCAGCAGCTTGGTCTCGGGGAGGCCGCAGTATTTT
CASSLVSGRPQYF
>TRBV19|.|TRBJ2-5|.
TGTGCCAGTAGTATTACCCCGCGCCCCAGGGAGACCCAGTACTTC
CASSITPRPRETQYF
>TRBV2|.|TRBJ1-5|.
TGTGCCAGCAGTGAACAGGGGCGAGGGTGGAAAAATCAGCCCCAGCATTTT
CASSEQGRGWKNQPQHF
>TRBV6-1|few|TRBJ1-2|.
TGTGCCAGCAGTGACAGAGGATATGGCTACACCTTC
CASSDRGYGYTF
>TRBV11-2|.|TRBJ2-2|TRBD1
TGTGCCAGTGGGACAGCGAACACCGGGGAGCTGTTTTTT
CASGTANTGELFF
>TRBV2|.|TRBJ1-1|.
TGTGCCAGCAGTGAAGCGCTTAGGGGGACTGAAGCTTTCTTT
CASSEALRGTEAFF
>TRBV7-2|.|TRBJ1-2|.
TGTGCCAGCAGCGTCGAAGTAACAGGCTATGGCTACACCTTC
CASSVEVTGYGYTF
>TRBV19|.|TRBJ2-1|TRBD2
TGTGCCAGTAGTATGGCGGGAGGGCTTAATGAGCAGTTCTTC
CASSMAGGLNEQFF
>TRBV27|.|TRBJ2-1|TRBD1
TGTGCCAGCAGTTTACTCGTGCAGGGGGACAATGAGCAGTTCTTC
CASSLLVQGDNEQFF
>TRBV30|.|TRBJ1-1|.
TGTGCCTGGTCCCGACAGGAAGCTTTCTTT
CAWSRQEAFF
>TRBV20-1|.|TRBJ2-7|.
TGCAGTGCGGGAGACGGCGAGCAGTACTTC
CSAGDGEQYF
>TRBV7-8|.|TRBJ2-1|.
TGTGCCAGCAGCTTACAGGGTCGTTCCTACAATGAGCAGTTCTTC
CASSLQGRSYNEQFF
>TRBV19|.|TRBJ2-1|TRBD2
TGTGCCAGTAGTAGGAGCGGGAGGGAGGGTAACAATGAGCAGTTCTTC
CASSRSGREGNNEQFF
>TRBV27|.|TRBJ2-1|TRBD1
TGTGCCAGCAGTCGACAGGGCATATACAATGAGCAGTTCTTC
CASSRQGIYNEQFF
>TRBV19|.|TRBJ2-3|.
TGTGCCAGTAGTATTGTGGCTTATTCAGATACGCAGTATTTT
CASSIVAYSDTQYF
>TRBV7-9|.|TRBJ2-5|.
TGTGCCAGCAGCCCAGGACAGTACCAAGAGACCCAGTACTTC
CASSPGQYQETQYF
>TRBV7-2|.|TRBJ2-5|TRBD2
TGTGCCAGCAGCTCCGGACTAGCGGGAGGACAGACCCAGTACTTC
CASSSGLAGGQTQYF
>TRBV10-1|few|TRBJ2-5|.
TGCGCCAGCAGTGTACTTTATGGGACCCAGTACTTC
CASSVLYGTQYF
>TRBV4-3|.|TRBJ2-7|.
TGCGCCAGCAGCCAAACGTGGGGGGTCCGTGCCTACGAGCAGTACTTC
CASSQTWGVRAYEQYF